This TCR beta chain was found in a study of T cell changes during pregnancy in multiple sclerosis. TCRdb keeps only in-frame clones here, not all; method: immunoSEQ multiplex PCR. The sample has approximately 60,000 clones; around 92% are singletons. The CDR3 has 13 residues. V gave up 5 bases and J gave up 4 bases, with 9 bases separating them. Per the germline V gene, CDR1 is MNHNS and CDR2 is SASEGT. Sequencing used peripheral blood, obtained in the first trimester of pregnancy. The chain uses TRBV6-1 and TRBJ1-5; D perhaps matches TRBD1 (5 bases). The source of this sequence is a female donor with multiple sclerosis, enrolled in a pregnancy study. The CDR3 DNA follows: TGTGCCAGCAGTAGCCAGGGTAATCAGCCCCAGCATTTT. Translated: CASSSQGNQPQHF.